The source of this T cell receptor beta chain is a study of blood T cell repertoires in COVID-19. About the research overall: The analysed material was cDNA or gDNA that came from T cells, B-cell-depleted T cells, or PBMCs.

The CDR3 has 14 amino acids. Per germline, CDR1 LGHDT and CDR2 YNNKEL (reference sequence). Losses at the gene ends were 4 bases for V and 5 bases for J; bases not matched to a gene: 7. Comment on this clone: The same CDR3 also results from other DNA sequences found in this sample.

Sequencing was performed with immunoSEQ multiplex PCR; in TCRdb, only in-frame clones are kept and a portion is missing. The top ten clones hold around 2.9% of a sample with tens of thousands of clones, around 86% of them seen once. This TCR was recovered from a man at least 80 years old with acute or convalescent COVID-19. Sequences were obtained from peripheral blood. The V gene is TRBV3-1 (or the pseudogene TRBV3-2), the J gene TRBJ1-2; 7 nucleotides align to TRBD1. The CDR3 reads CASSPRQGSYGYTF. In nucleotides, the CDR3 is TGTGCCAGCAGCCCCCGACAGGGTTCGTATGGCTACACCTTC.